The 16 T cell receptor beta chains below all came from one sample that was sequenced in a study of T-cell reconstitution after alpha-beta-depleted transplantation in children. Unique molecular identifiers were incorporated during preparation of the TCRbeta library. TCRdb called the PCR reads again in MiXCR, with one record for every CDR3 protein. The sample holds 280,000 or so distinct CDR3 sequences, around a tenth seen once. This specimen consisted of peripheral blood, obtained 180 days after TCRalphabeta/CD19-depleted stem cell transplant. The receptors were gathered from a male patient under 10 years old who had a stem cell transplant for chronic granulomatous disease, so the T cells may come from the graft donor.

This clonotype has ten or more counts. The chain links TRBV27 to TRBJ2-3; D not certain. This CDR3 region has 12 residues. CDR1 and CDR2 from the germline V gene are MNHEY and SMNVEV (reference sequence). Trimming pared 6 bases from V and 2 bases from J, leaving 6 bases between. The CDR3 region is CASSRPTDTQYF. The CDR3 coding sequence is TGTGCCAGCAGCCGACCCACAGATACGCAGTATTTT.

This clonotype was observed at least ten times. CDR3 nucleotide sequence: TGTGCCAGCAAAGCGGGAAGCGACTACGAGCAGTACTTC. It encodes CASKAGSDYEQYF. This chain joins TRBV7-9 and TRBJ2-7; TRBD2 matches 7 bases. This CDR3 region has 13 residues. CDR1 and CDR2 (germline): SEHNR, FQNEAQ (reference sequence). V dropped 7 bases and J dropped 3; count of bases not matched to a gene: 6.

This clonotype was observed at least ten times. The chain joins TRBV20-1 to TRBJ2-1; 9 nucleotides align to TRBD2. The CDR3 loop spans 19 amino acids. The V gene's germline CDR1 is DFQATT and CDR2 SNEGSKA (reference sequence). V gave up 1 base and J gave up 0 bases; unmatched junction bases: 13. DNA of the CDR3: TGCAGTGCTAGAGGCCTGGGACTAGCACGGGGGAGCTCCTACAATGAGCAGTTCTTC. Amino acid sequence: CSARGLGLARGSSYNEQFF.

This clonotype was observed at least ten times. The chain employs TRBV5-1 and TRBJ2-1, with D tentatively TRBD1 (6 bases). CDR1 and CDR2 from the germline V gene are SGHRS and YFSETQ. The CDR3 has 14 amino acids. Trimming cost V 0 bases and J 8 bases, with 12 bases left between them. The CDR3 coding sequence is TGCGCCAGCAGCTTGGCGTGGACAGCACATGAGCAGTTCTTC. As protein: CASSLAWTAHEQFF.

This clonotype was counted ten times or more. The gene calls are TRBV5-1 and TRBJ2-7; 11 bases are shared with TRBD2. There are 17 residues in the CDR3. J was trimmed by 0 bases and V by 4 bases; bases with no gene match: 9. Germline-derived CDR1 and CDR2 are SGHRS and YFSETQ. CDR3 loop: CASSPEGLAASSYEQYF. CDR3 nucleotide sequence: TGCGCCAGCAGCCCAGAGGGACTAGCGGCAAGCTCCTACGAGCAGTACTTC.

This clonotype was seen many times. The V call is TRBV29-1, the J call TRBJ1-2; no clear D. Trimming removed 8 bases from V and 5 bases from J, with 15 bases in between. The CDR3 is 12 amino acids. The V gene's germline CDR1 is SQVTM and CDR2 ANQGSEA. Written as DNA, the CDR3 is TGCAGCCTTTTTGACACCAAATATGGCTACACCTTC. This gives the protein CSLFDTKYGYTF.

This clonotype was counted ten times or more. The rearrangement joins TRBV29-1 to TRBJ2-1; D ambiguous. This CDR3 has 15 residues. The V gene lost 1 base and the J gene lost 6 bases, with 16 bases spanning the gap. In germline, CDR1 is SQVTM, CDR2 ANQGSEA. The CDR3 sequence: CSVEGSPLDFNEQFF. CDR3 sequence (DNA): TGCAGCGTTGAAGGTAGCCCTCTCGATTTCAATGAGCAGTTCTTC.

This clonotype was counted ten times or more. DNA of the CDR3: TGTGCCAGCATTCCTCTAGCGGATAACGCCTACGAGCAGTACTTC. This gives the protein CASIPLADNAYEQYF. The V call is TRBV5-5, the J call TRBJ2-7; 7 nucleotides align to TRBD2. Germline-derived CDR1 and CDR2 are SGHKS and YYEKEE (reference sequence). This CDR3 is 15 amino acids long. Losses at the gene ends were 6 bases for V and 2 bases for J; bases not matched to a gene: 11.

This clonotype was recorded at least ten times. V is TRBV20-1 and J is TRBJ2-3; 9 bases match TRBD2. The J segment lost 8 bases and the V segment lost 0 bases, leaving 9 bases of the junction unmatched. CDR1 is DFQATT and CDR2 is SNEGSKA in the germline V gene (reference sequence). The CDR3 is 15 amino acids. The CDR3 nucleotides are TGCAGTGCTAGAGATTGGGCGGGGGGGCTGGCTACGCAGTATTTT. Translation: CSARDWAGGLATQYF.

This clonotype is a singleton in its sample. V is TRBV7-9 and J is TRBJ2-7, with D hard to call. The CDR3 sequence is 12 residues long. V lost 9 bases, J lost 3 bases, and 12 bases lay in between. Germline V gene sequence: CDR1 SEHNR, CDR2 FQNEAQ (reference sequence). Here the CDR3 DNA reads TGTGCCAGGAGCCGCGAGGACTACGAGCAGTACTTC. Translating it yields CARSREDYEQYF.

This clonotype has a count of ten or more. The chain combines TRBV5-1 with TRBJ2-7; 7 bases agree with TRBD1. Germline trimming cut 5 bases from V and 3 bases from J; bases unmatched to any gene: 11. CDR1 and CDR2 from the germline V gene are SGHRS and YFSETQ. There are 15 residues in the CDR3. CDR3 amino acids: CASSLGTADFYEQYF. For the CDR3, the DNA is TGCGCCAGCAGTCTGGGGACAGCAGATTTCTACGAGCAGTACTTC.

This clonotype came up many times. The chain carries TRBV6-2 or TRBV6-3 and TRBJ2-1; unclear D gene. CDR3 size: 14 residues. The V end lost 4 bases, the J end lost 3 bases, and 10 bases lay between the germline ends. Germline loops: CDR1 MNHEY, CDR2 SVGEGT. CDR3 sequence: CASSFGLVYNEQFF. The CDR3 bases are TGTGCCAGCAGTTTCGGGCTGGTCTACAATGAGCAGTTCTTC.

This clonotype appeared many times. The rearrangement uses TRBV7-6 and TRBJ1-5, with D possibly TRBD1 on 5 matching bases. The CDR3 runs to 15 residues. With 5 bases removed from V and 8 bases from J, the gap between germline ends came to 19 bases. Germline CDR1 is SGHVS and CDR2 is FNYEAQ. The CDR3, as DNA: TGTGCCAGCAGCCCCAGGGTTCGGCGAAAAGAGCCCCAGCATTTT. Protein sequence: CASSPRVRRKEPQHF.

This clonotype has ten or more counts. The rearrangement joins TRBV7-9 to TRBJ1-1; unclear D gene. The V end was cut by 5 bases, the J end by 4 bases, with 17 bases between. CDR1 SEHNR and CDR2 FQNEAQ come from the germline V gene (reference sequence). This CDR3 region has 15 residues. The CDR3 here is CASSPPGFWSTEAFF. The DNA of the CDR3 is TGTGCCAGCAGCCCCCCGGGTTTCTGGAGCACTGAAGCTTTCTTT.

This clonotype was counted many times. This chain connects TRBV12-3 or TRBV12-4 to TRBJ2-5; a possible D gene is TRBD1 (6 bases). The CDR3 spans 14 residues. Trimming took off 4 bases at V and 1 base at J, with 10 bases between the two ends. The CDR3 nucleotides read TGTGCCAGCAGTTACGACAGGCTCCAAGAGACCCAGTACTTC. This encodes CASSYDRLQETQYF.

Concerning this clonotype itself: A read error may explain this, as a much larger clone is one base away. The chain combines TRBV19 with TRBJ1-5; D is ambiguous. Germline V gene data show CDR1 as LNHDA and CDR2 as SQIVND (reference sequence). V was trimmed by 2 bases and J by 0 bases, leaving 14 bases between them. This CDR3 comprises 17 residues. CDR3 coding DNA: TGTGCCAGTAGTATACGAGGCCGCAAATATAGCAATCAGCCCCAGCATTTT. Encoded protein: CASSIRGRKYSNQPQHF.